This entry features one T cell receptor beta chain sequence. Its target is not known. The data are from a study of graft-versus-host responses after intestinal transplantation. Across the whole study: Every transplant recipient was induced with anti-thymocyte globulin, then maintained on tacrolimus and steroids for around 3 years.

Profiled with immunoSEQ multiplex PCR; TCRdb holds only in-frame clones, not every one. The data contain over 70,000 clones, almost 90% of them singletons. CDR1 is MDHEN, CDR2 SYDVKM, per germline. The junction had 16 bases not matched to a gene; V was cut back by 3 bases and J by 5 bases. The CDR3 spans 18 residues. This sample comprised unstimulated CD8+ T cells sorted from spleen or lymph node cells, obtained before transplant. This chain joins TRBV28 and TRBJ1-5; TRBD1 agrees at 7 bases. The TCR originated in a human donor who was the organ donor for an intestinal transplant. CDR3 DNA sequence: TGTGCCAGCAGTTTCGGTAGGGGGCGCGGAATTGGCGATCAGCCCCAGCATTTT. Protein: CASSFGRGRGIGDQPQHF.